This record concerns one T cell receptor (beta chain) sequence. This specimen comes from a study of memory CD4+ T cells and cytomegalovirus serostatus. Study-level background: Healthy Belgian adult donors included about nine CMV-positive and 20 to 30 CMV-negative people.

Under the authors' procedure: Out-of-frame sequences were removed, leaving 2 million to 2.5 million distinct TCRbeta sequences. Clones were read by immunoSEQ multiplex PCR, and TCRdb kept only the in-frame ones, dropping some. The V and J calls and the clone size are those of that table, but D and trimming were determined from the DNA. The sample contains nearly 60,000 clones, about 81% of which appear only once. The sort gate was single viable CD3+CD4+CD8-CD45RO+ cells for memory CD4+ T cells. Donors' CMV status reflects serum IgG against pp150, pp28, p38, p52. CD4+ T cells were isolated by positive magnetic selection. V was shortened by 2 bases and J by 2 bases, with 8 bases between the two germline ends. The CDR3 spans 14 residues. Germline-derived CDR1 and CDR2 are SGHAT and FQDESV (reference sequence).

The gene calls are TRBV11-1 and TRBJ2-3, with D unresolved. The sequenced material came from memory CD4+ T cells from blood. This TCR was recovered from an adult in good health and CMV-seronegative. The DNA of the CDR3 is TGTGCCAGCAGCTTATTTCGAAACACAGATACGCAGTATTTT. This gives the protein CASSLFRNTDTQYF.